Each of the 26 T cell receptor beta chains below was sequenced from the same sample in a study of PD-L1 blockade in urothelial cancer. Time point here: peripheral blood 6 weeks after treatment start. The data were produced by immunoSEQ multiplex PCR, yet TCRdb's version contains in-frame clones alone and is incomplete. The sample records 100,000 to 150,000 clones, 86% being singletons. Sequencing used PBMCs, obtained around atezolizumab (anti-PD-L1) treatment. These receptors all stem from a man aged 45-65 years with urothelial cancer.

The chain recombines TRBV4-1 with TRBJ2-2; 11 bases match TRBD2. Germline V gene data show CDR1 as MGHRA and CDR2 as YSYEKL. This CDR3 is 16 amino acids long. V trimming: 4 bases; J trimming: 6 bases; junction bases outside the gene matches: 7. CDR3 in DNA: TGCGCCAGCAGCCGCTTAACTAGCGGGAGCCCCGGGGAGCTGTTTTTT. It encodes CASSRLTSGSPGELFF.

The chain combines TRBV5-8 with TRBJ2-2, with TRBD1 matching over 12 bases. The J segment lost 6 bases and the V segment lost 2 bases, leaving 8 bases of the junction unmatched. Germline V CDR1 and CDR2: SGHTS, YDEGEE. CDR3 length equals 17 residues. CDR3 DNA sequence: TGTGCCAGCAGCTTTTTACCGGGACAGGGGGCGCCCGGGGAGCTGTTTTTT. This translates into CASSFLPGQGAPGELFF.

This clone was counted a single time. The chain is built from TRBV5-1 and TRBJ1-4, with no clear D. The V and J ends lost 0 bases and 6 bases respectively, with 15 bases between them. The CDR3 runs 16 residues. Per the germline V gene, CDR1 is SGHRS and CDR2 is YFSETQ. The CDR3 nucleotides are TGCGCCAGCAGCTTGGGATCCAGGTCTTCGTATGAAAAACTGTTTTTT. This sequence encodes CASSLGSRSSYEKLFF.

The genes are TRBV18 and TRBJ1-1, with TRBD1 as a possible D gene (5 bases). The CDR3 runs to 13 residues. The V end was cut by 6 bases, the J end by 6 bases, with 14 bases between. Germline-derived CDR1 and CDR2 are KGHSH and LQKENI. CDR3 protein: CASSPNQGAEAFF. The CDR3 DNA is TGTGCCAGCTCGCCCAATCAGGGCGCTGAAGCTTTCTTT.

The CDR3 bases are TGTGCCAGCAGTTACTCCAGCGGGAGCTACAATGAGCAGTTCTTC. Amino acid sequence: CASSYSSGSYNEQFF. The chain uses TRBV6-6 and TRBJ2-1, with 8 bases matching TRBD2. CDR1 and CDR2 from the germline V gene are MNHNY and SVGAGI (reference sequence). Trimming removed 0 bases from V and 3 bases from J; junction bases left unmatched: 1. The CDR3 consists of 15 residues.

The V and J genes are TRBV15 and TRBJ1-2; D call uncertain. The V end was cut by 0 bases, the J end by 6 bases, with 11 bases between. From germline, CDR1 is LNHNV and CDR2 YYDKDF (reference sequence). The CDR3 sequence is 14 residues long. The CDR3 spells CATSRDVTTDGYTF. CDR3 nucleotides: TGTGCCACCAGCAGAGACGTGACAACCGATGGCTACACCTTC. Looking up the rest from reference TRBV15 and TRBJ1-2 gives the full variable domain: DAMVIQNPRYQVTQFGKPVTLSCSQTLNHNVMYWYQQKSSQAPKLLFHYYDKDFNNEADTPDNFQSRRPNTSFCFLDIRSPGLGDTAMYLCATSRDVTTDGYTFGSGTRLTVV.

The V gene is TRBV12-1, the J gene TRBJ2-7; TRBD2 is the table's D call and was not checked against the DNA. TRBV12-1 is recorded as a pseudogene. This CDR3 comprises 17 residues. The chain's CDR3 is CASSVPCSGRAGPEQYF. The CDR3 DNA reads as TGTGCCAGCAGCGTCCCTTGTAGCGGGAGGGCCGGTCCCGAGCAGTACTTC.

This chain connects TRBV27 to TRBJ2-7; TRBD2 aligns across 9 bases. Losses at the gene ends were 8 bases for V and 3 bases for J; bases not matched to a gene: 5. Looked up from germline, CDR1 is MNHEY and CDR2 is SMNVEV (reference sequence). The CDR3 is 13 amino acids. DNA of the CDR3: TGTGCCAGCTCTGCGGGAGGGTTCTACGAGCAGTACTTC. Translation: CASSAGGFYEQYF.

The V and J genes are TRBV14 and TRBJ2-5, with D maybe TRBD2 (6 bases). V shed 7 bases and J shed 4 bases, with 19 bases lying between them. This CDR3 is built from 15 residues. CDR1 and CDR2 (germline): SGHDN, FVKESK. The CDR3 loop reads CASTFSGFSGETQYF. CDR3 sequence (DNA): TGTGCCAGCACCTTTAGCGGCTTTAGCGGAGAGACCCAGTACTTC.

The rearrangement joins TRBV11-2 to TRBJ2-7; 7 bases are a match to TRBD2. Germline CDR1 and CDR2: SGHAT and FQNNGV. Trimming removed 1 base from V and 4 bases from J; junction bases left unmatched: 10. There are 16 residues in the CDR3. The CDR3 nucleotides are TGTGCCAGCAGCTTAGGCAGCACTAGCGCGAAATACGAGCAGTACTTC. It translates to CASSLGSTSAKYEQYF. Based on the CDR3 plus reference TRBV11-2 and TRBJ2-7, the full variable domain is EAGVAQSPRYKIIEKRQSVAFWCNPISGHATLYWYQQILGQGPKLLIQFQNNGVVDDSQLPKDRFSAERLKGVDSTLKIQPAKLEDSAVYLCASSLGSTSAKYEQYFGPGTRLTVT.

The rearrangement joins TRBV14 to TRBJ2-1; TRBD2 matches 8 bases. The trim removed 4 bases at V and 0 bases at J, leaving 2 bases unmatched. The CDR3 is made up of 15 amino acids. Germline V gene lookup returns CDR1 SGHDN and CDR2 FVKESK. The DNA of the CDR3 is TGTGCCAGCAGCCGTCGGGAGGGCTCCTACAATGAGCAGTTCTTC. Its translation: CASSRREGSYNEQFF.

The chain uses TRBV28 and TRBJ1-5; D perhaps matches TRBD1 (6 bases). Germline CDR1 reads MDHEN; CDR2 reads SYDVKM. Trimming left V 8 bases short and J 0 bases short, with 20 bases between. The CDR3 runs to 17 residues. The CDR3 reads CASSYLGHKNSNQPQHF. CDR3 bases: TGTGCCAGCTCTTACCTGGGACATAAGAATAGCAATCAGCCCCAGCATTTT.

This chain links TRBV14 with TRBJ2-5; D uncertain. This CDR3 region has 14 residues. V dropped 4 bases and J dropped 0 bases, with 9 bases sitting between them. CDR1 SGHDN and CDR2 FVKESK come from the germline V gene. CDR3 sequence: CASSRRPNQETQYF. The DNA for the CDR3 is TGTGCCAGCAGCCGGAGACCTAACCAAGAGACCCAGTACTTC.

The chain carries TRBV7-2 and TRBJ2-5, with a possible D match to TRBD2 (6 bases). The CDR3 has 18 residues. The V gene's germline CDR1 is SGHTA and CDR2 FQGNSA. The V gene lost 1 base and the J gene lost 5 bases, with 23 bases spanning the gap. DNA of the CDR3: TGTGCCAGCAGCTTAGAAACAGCGGGCCAGCATCCCCGTGAGACCCAGTACTTC. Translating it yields CASSLETAGQHPRETQYF.

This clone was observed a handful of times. The CDR3 sequence is CATSRKGQGVGQPQHF. CDR3 nucleotide sequence: TGTGCCACCAGCAGAAAGGGACAGGGAGTGGGTCAGCCCCAGCATTTT. J is TRBJ1-5 and V is TRBV15; TRBD1 aligns across 9 bases. This CDR3 is 16 amino acids long. The germline V gene encodes CDR1 LNHNV and CDR2 YYDKDF (reference sequence). V lost 2 bases and J lost 6; bases outside the gene matches: 8.

The CDR3 protein is CASSARQGGTEAFF. In DNA form, the CDR3 reads TGTGCCAGCAGCGCACGACAGGGAGGCACTGAAGCTTTCTTT. The chain has TRBV9 and TRBJ1-1; 7 bases match TRBD1. Germline assignment: CDR1 SGDLS and CDR2 YYNGEE. The CDR3 extends over 14 amino acids. The V segment lost 3 bases and the J segment 4 bases; nucleotides outside the gene matches: 6.

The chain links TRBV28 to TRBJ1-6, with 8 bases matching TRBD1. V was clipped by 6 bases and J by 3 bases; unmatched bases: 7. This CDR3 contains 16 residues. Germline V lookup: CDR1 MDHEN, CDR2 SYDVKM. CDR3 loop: CASRSATGVYNSPLHF. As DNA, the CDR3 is TGTGCCAGCAGGTCTGCGACAGGGGTCTATAATTCACCCCTCCACTTT. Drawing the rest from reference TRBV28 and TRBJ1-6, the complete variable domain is DVKVTQSSRYLVKRTGEKVFLECVQDMDHENMFWYRQDPGLGLRLIYFSYDVKMKEKGDIPEGYSVSREKKERFSLILESASTNQTSMYLCASRSATGVYNSPLHFGNGTRLTVT.

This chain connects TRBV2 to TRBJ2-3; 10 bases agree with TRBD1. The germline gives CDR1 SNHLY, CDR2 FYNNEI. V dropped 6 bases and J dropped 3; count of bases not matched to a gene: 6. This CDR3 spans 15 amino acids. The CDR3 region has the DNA TGTGCCAGCAGATTAGGACAGGGGGGGACAGATACGCAGTATTTT. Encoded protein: CASRLGQGGTDTQYF.

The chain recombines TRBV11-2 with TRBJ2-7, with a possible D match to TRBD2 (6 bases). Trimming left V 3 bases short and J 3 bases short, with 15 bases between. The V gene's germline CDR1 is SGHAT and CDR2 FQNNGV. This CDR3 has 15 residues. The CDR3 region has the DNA TGTGCCAGCAGCTTGGCCGGGACTCTCGGCTACGAGCAGTACTTC. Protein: CASSLAGTLGYEQYF.

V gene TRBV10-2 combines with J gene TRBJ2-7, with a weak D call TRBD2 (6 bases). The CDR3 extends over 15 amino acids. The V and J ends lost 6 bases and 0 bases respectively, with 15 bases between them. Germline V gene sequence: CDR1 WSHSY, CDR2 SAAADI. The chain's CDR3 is CASRSGAGLSYEQYF. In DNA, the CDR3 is TGCGCCAGCAGAAGTGGGGCGGGACTCTCCTACGAGCAGTACTTC.

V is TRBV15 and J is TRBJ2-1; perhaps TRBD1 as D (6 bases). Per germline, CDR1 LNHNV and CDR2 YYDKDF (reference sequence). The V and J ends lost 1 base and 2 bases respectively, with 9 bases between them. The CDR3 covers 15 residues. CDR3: CATSRGGQAYNEQFF. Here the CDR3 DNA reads TGTGCCACCAGCAGAGGGGGGCAGGCCTACAATGAGCAGTTCTTC.

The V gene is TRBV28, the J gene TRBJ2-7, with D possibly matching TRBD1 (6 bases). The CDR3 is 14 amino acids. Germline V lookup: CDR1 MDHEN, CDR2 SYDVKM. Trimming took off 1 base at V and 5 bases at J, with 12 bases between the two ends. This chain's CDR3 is CASSLSQGRHEQYF. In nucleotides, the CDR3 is TGTGCCAGCAGTTTATCACAGGGTAGGCACGAGCAGTACTTC.

The CDR3 region is CASSFREPYNEQFF. The CDR3 DNA follows: TGTGCCAGCAGCTTCCGGGAGCCCTACAATGAGCAGTTCTTC. This chain joins TRBV5-5 and TRBJ2-1, with D perhaps TRBD2 (6 bases). The CDR3 totals 14 residues. Trimming removed 2 bases at V and 2 bases at J, with 8 bases between. CDR1 and CDR2 (germline): SGHKS, YYEKEE (reference sequence). Based on the CDR3 plus reference TRBV5-5 and TRBJ2-1, the full variable domain is DAGVTQSPTHLIKTRGQQVTLRCSPISGHKSVSWYQQVLGQGPQFIFQYYEKEERGRGNFPDRFSARQFPNYSSELNVNALLLGDSALYLCASSFREPYNEQFFGPGTRLTVL.

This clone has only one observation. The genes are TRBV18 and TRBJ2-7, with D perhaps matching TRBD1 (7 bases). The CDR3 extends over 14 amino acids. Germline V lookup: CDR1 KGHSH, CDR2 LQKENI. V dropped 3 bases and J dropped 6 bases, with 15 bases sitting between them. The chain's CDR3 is CASSPGSQGGEQYF. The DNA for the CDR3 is TGTGCCAGCTCACCGGGCAGCCAGGGGGGCGAGCAGTACTTC.

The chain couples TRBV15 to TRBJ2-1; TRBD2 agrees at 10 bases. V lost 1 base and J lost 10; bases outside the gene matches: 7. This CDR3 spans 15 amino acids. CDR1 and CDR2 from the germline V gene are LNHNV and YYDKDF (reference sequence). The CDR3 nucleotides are TGTGCCACCAGCAGAGTGTCAGGACTAGCGGTAGAGCAGTTCTTC. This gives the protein CATSRVSGLAVEQFF.

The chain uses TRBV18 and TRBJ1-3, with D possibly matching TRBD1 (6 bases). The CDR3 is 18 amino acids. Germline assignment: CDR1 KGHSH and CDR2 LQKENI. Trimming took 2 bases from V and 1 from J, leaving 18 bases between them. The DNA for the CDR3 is TGTGCCAGCTCACCATCAGACAGGCTCCTATTGTCTGGAAACACCATATATTTT. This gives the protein CASSPSDRLLLSGNTIYF.